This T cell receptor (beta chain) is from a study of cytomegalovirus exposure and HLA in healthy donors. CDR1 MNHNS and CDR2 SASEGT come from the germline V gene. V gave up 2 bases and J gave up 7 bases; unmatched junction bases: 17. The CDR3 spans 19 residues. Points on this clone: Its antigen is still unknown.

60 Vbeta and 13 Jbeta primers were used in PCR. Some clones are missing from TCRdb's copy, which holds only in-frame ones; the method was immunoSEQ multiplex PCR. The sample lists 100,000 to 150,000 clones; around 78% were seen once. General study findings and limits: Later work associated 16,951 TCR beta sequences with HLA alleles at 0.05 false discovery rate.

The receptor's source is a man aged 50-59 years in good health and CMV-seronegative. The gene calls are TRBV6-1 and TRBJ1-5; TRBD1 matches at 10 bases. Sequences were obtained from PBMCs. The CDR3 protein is CASSERVATGGDFRQPQHF. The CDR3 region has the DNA TGTGCCAGCAGTGAAAGGGTGGCGACAGGGGGCGACTTTAGGCAGCCCCAGCATTTT.